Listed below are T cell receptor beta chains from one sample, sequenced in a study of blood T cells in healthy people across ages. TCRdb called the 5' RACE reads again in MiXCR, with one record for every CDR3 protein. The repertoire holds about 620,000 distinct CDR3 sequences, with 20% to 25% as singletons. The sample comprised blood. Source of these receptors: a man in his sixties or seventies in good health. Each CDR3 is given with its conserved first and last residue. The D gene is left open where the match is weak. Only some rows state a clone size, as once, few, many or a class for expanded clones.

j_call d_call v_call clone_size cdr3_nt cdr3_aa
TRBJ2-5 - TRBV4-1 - TGCGCCAGCAGGATTGCGGGATCCTACAATGAGCGGTTCTTC CASRIAGSYNERFF
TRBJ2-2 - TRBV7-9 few TGTGCCAGCAGCGGAGGGCCTGAGCTGTTTTTT CASSGGPELFF
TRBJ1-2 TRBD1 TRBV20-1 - TGCAGTGCCAAACCGACAGGGGCGGGTGGCTACACCTTC CSAKPTGAGGYTF
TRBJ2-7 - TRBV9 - TGTGCCAGCAGCGTCTCCTGGTCTGCGGGCGAGCAGTACTTC CASSVSWSAGEQYF
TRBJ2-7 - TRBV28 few TGTGCCAGCAGTTTAGGTGGGGCTCCCTCCTACGAGCAGTACTTC CASSLGGAPSYEQYF
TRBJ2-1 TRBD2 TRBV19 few TGTGCCAGTAGTACCAGACTAGCGGGGTACAATGAGCAGTTCTTC CASSTRLAGYNEQFF
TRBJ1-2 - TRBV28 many TGTGCCAGCAGTTTAAGGACCTATGGCTACACCTTC CASSLRTYGYTF
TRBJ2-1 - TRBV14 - TGTGCCAGCAGACAAACGGGAGCGCATTACAATGAGCAGTTCTTC CASRQTGAHYNEQFF
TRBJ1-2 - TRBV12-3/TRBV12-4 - TGTGCCAGCAGTTTTGCGGAAAACTATGACTACACCTTC CASSFAENYDYTF
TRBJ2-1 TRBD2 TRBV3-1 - TGTGCCAGCAGAAGGACTAGCGGGAGTGTCTATGAGCAGTTCTTC CASRRTSGSVYEQFF
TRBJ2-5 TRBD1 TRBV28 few TGTGCCGGCAGTCTCCCGACAGGGGATCTTGAGACCCAGTACTTC CAGSLPTGDLETQYF
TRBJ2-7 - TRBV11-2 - TGTGCCAGCAGCTTACAGCTAGCACTCTACGAGCAGTACTTC CASSLQLALYEQYF
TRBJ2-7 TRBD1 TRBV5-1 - TGCGCCAGCAGCTTGCAAGGGGAGACAGGGGAGCAGTACTTC CASSLQGETGEQYF
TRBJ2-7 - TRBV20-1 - TGCAGTGCTCCTCGTTCGACCTACGAGCAGTACTTC CSAPRSTYEQYF
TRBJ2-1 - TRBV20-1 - TGCAGTGCTAGCGTTCTCCGTAATTCCTACAATGAGCAGTTCTTC CSASVLRNSYNEQFF
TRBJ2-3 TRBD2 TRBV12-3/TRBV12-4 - TGTGCCAGCAGTTTGACTAGCGGGATTCAAGATACGCAGTATTTT CASSLTSGIQDTQYF
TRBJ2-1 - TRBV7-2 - TGTGCCAGCAGCTTAGTAACTAGCCACAATGAGCAGTTCTTC CASSLVTSHNEQFF
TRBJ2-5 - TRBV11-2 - TGTGCCAGCGGTCCGGGGCAGGAGCAGTACTTC CASGPGQEQYF
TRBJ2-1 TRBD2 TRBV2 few TGTGCCAGCAGTGAAACTAGCGGGCCCCACAATGAGCAGTTCTTC CASSETSGPHNEQFF
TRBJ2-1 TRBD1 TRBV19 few TGTGCCAGTCACACGACGAAACAGGGGAATGGGTACAATGAGCAGTTCTTC CASHTTKQGNGYNEQFF
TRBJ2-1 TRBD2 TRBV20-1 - TGCAGTGCTAGGGGGACTAGCCCGAATGAGCAGTTCTTC CSARGTSPNEQFF
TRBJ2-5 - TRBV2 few TGTGCCAGCAGTGTTAATTCCCTAACGGAGACCCAGTACTTC CASSVNSLTETQYF
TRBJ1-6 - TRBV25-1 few TGTGCCAGCAGTGAATTCCGTCAGTATAATTCACCCCTCCACTTT CASSEFRQYNSPLHF
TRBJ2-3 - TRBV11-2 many TGTGCCAGCAGCTTGCTTGCAGATACGCAGTATTTT CASSLLADTQYF
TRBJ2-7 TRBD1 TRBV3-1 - TGTGCCAGCAGCACCTGGACAGGCGAGCAGTACTTC CASSTWTGEQYF
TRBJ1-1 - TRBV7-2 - TGTGCCAGCAGCTTAAGGGAGTGGGGTGGCACTGAAGCTTTCTTT CASSLREWGGTEAFF
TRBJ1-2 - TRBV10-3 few TGTGCCATCAGTGAGTTGGCCGGGAGTAGAGGCTACACCTTC CAISELAGSRGYTF
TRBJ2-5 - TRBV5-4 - TGTGCCAGCAGCCGTGGGTCGATTCAAGAGACCCAGTACTTC CASSRGSIQETQYF